This T cell receptor beta chain was retrieved from a study of blood T cell repertoires in COVID-19. TCRdb keeps only in-frame clones here, not all; method: immunoSEQ multiplex PCR. The data contain around 72,000 clones, roughly 83% of them singletons. The germline CDR1 and CDR2 sequences are LNHDA and SQIVND (reference sequence). The V and J ends lost 4 bases and 5 bases, in that order; junction bases with no gene match: 7. The CDR3 is made up of 14 amino acids. The sequence was obtained from a woman of 80 years or more with acute or convalescent COVID-19. What was sequenced was peripheral blood. The V and J genes are TRBV19 and TRBJ2-5; 7 positions match TRBD1. As DNA, the CDR3 is TGTGCCAGTAGTACACCGACAGGGTTGGAGACCCAGTACTTC. Translation: CASSTPTGLETQYF.